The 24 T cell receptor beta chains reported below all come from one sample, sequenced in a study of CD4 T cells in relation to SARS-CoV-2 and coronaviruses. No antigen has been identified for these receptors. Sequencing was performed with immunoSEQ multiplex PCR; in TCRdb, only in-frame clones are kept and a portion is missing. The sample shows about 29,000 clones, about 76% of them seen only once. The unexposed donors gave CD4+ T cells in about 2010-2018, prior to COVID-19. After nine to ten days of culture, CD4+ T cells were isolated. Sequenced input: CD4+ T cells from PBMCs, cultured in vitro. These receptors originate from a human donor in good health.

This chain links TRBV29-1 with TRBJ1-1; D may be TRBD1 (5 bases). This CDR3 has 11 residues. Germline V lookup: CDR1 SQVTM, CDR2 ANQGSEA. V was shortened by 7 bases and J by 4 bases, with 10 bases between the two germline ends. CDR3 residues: CSGVRGTEAFF. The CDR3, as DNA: TGCAGCGGCGTAAGGGGCACTGAAGCTTTCTTT.

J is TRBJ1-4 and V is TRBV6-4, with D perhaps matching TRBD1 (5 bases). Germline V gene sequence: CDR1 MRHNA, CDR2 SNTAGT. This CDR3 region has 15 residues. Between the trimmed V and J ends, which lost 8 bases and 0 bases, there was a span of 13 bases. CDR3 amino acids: CASSYGDPTNEKLFF. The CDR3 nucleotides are TGTGCCAGCTCGTACGGGGACCCAACTAATGAAAAACTGTTTTTT.

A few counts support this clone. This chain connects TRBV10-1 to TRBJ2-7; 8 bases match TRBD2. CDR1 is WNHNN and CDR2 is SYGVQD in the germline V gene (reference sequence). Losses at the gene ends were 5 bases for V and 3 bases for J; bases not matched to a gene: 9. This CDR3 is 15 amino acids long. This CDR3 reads CASSKKREWFYEQYF. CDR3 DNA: TGCGCCAGCAGTAAAAAGCGGGAGTGGTTCTACGAGCAGTACTTC.

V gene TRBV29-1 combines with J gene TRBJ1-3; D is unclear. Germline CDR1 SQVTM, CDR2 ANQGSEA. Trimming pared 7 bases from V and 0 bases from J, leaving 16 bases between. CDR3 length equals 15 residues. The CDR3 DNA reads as TGCAGCGGTACCCCCCAGGCCCTCTCTGGAAACACCATATATTTT. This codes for CSGTPQALSGNTIYF.

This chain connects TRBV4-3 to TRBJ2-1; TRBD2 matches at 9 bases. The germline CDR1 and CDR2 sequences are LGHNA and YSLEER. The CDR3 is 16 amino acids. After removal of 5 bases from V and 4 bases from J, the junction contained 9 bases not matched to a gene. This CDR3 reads CASSLEGSGGYNEQFF. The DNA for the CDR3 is TGCGCCAGCAGCTTAGAGGGTAGCGGGGGTTACAATGAGCAGTTCTTC.

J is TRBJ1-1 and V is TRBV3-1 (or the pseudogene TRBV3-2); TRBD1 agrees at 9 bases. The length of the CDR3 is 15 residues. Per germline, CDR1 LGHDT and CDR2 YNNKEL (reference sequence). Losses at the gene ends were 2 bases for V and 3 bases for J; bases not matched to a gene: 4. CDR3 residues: CASSQRRQGDTEAFF. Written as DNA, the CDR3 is TGTGCCAGCAGCCAAAGACGACAGGGGGACACTGAAGCTTTCTTT.

CDR3 nucleotides: TGTGCCAGCAGTTCCCTTCGTCCGGGACAGGGCTATGGCTACACCTTC. Translation gives CASSSLRPGQGYGYTF. The V call is TRBV6-6, the J call TRBJ1-2, with 9 bases matching TRBD1. J was trimmed by 4 bases and V by 4 bases; bases with no gene match: 10. The CDR3 is 16 residues long. Germline V CDR1 and CDR2: MNHNY, SVGAGI (reference sequence).

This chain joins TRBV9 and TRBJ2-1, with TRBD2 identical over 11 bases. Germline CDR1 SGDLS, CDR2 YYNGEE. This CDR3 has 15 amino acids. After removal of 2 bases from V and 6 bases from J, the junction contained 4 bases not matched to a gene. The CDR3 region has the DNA TGTGCCAGCAGCGTTAGCGGGGGGGCCTTCAATGAGCAGTTCTTC. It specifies CASSVSGGAFNEQFF.

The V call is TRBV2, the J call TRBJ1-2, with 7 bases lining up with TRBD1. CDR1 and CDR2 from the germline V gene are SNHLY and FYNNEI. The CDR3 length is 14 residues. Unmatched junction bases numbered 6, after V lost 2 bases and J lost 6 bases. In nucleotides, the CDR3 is TGTGCCAGCAGTGAAAGGGGGCAGGAGGATGGCTACACCTTC. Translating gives CASSERGQEDGYTF.

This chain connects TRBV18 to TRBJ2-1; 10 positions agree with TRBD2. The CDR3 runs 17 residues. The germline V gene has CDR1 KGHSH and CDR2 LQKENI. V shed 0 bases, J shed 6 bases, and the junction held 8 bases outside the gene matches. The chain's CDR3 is CASSPPSGRAEGNEQFF. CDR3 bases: TGTGCCAGCTCACCACCAAGCGGGAGGGCCGAGGGCAATGAGCAGTTCTTC.

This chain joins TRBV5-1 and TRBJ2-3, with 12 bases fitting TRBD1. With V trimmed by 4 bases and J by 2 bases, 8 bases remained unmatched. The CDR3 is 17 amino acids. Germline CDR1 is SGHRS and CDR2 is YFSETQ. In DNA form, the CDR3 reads TGCGCCAGCAGCCCTGAACCGGGACAGGGGGCCACAGATACGCAGTATTTT. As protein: CASSPEPGQGATDTQYF.

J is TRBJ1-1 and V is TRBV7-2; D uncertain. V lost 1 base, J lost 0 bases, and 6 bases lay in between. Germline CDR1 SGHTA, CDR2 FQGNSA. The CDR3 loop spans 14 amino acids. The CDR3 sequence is CASSLVSVNTEAFF. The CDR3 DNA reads TGTGCCAGCAGCTTAGTATCCGTGAACACTGAAGCTTTCTTT.

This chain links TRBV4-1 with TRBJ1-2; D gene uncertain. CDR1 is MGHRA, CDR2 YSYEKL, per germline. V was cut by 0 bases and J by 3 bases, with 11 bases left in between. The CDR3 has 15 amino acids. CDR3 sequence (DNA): TGCGCCAGCAGCCAAGAGTTCCGGGAGTACTATGGCTACACCTTC. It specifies CASSQEFREYYGYTF.

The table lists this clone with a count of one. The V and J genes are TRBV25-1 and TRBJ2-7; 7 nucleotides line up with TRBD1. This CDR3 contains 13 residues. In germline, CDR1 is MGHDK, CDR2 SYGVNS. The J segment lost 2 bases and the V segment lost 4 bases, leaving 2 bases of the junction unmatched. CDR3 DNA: TGTGCCAGCAGTGTGACAGGGACCTACGAGCAGTACTTC. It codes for CASSVTGTYEQYF.

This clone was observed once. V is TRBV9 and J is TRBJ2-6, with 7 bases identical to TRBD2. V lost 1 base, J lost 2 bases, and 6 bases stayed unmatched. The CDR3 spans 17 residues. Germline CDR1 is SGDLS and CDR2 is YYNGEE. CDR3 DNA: TGTGCCAGCAGCGTACTTCAGGCGGGGGCTGGGGCCAACGTCCTGACTTTC. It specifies CASSVLQAGAGANVLTF.

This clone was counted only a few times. Here the CDR3 reads CASSPRVSGAVGELFF. CDR3 sequence (DNA): TGTGCCAGCAGCCCGAGAGTGTCCGGGGCGGTCGGGGAGCTGTTTTTT. The chain has TRBV7-6 and TRBJ2-2; D may be TRBD1 or TRBD2 (5 bases each). The V end was cut by 5 bases, the J end by 7 bases, with 20 bases between. The CDR3 runs 16 residues. The V gene's germline CDR1 is SGHVS and CDR2 FNYEAQ.

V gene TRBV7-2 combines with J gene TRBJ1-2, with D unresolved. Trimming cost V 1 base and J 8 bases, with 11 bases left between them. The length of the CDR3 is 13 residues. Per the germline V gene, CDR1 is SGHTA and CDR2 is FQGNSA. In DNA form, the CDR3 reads TGTGCCAGCAGCTTAGACGGGGTTGGGGGCTACACCTTC. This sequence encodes CASSLDGVGGYTF.

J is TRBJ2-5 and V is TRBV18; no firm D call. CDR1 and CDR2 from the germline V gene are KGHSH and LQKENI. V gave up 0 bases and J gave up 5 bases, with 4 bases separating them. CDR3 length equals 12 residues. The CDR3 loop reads CASSPPMETQYF. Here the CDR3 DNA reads TGTGCCAGCTCACCACCGATGGAGACCCAGTACTTC.

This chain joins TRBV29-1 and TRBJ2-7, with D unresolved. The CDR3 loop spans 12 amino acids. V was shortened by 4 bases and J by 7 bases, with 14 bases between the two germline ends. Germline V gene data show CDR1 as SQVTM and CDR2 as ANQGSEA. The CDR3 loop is CSVVVTSGEQYF. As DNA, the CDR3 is TGCAGCGTTGTCGTTACGTCGGGTGAGCAGTACTTC.

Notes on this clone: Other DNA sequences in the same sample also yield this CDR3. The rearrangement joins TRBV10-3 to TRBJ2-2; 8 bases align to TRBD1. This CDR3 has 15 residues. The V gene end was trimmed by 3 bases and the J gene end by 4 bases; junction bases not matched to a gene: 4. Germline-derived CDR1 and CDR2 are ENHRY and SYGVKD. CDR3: CAISEGQGGTGELFF. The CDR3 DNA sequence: TGTGCCATCAGTGAAGGACAGGGAGGCACCGGGGAGCTGTTTTTT.

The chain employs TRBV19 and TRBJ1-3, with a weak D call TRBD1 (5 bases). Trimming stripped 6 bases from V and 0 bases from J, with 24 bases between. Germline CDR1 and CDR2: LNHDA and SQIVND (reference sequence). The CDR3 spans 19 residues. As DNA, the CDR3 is TGTGCCAGTAGCCTTGCGCGGGACTCAACCCCCGGCTCTGGAAACACCATATATTTT. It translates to CASSLARDSTPGSGNTIYF.

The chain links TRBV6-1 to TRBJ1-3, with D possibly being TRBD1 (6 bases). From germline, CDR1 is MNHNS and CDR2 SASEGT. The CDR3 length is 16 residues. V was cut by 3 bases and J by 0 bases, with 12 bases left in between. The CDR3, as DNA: TGTGCCAGCAGTGACCCAGGGGCAATCTCTGGAAACACCATATATTTT. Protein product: CASSDPGAISGNTIYF.

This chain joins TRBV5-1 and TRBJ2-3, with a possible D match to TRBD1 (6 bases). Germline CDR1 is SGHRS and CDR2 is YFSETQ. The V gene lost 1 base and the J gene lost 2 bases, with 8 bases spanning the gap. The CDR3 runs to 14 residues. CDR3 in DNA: TGCGCCAGCAGCTTGCAGGGGAACACAGATACGCAGTATTTT. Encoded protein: CASSLQGNTDTQYF. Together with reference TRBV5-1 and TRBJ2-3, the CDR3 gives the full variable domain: KAGVTQTPRYLIKTRGQQVTLSCSPISGHRSVSWYQQTPGQGLQFLFEYFSETQRNKGNFPGRFSGRQFSNSRSEMNVSTLELGDSALYLCASSLQGNTDTQYFGPGTRLTVL.

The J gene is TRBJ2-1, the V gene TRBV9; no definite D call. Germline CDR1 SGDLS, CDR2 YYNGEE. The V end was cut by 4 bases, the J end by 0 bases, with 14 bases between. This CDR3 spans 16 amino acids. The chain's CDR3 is CASSPMTSRSYNEQFF. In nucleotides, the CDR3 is TGTGCCAGCAGCCCTATGACTTCCCGCTCCTACAATGAGCAGTTCTTC. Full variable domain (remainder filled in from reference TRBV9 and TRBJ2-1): DSGVTQTPKHLITATGQRVTLRCSPRSGDLSVYWYQQSLDQGLQFLIQYYNGEERAKGNILERFSAQQFPDLHSELNLSSLELGDSALYFCASSPMTSRSYNEQFFGPGTRLTVL.